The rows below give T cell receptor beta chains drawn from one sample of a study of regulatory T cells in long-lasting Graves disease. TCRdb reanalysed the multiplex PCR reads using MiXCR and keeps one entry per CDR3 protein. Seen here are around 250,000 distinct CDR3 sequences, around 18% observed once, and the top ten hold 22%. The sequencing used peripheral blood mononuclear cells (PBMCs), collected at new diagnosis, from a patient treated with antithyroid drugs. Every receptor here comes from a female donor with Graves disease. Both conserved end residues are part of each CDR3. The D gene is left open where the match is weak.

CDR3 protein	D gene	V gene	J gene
CASSQDWREGRDTQYF	TRBD2	TRBV4-1	TRBJ2-3
CAWTGEDEQFF	NA	TRBV30	TRBJ2-1
CASSDSRSLVF	NA	TRBV10-1	TRBJ2-1
CASSIDRGTYGYTF	NA	TRBV19	TRBJ1-2
CASSLGVDTEAFF	NA	TRBV7-3	TRBJ1-1
CAWSRLSFEAFF	NA	TRBV30	TRBJ1-1
CASSLLVDEQFF	NA	TRBV28	TRBJ2-1
CASSQSSGGGELFF	TRBD1	TRBV7-3	TRBJ2-2
CAINGIGAYNEQFF	NA	TRBV10-3	TRBJ2-1
CAISSGSHRDQETQYF	NA	TRBV10-3	TRBJ2-5
CASSERSGDTRWGYEQYF	NA	TRBV2	TRBJ2-7
CASSLSAGGPNTQYF	TRBD2	TRBV7-2	TRBJ2-3
CASLRLPGQGAYGYTF	TRBD1	TRBV2	TRBJ1-2
CASGDGIYSYNSPLHF	NA	TRBV2	TRBJ1-6
CASSIAGNQETQYF	NA	TRBV19	TRBJ2-5
CASSPQRTYRGELFF	NA	TRBV12-3/TRBV12-4	TRBJ2-2
CASSFSGQGVTEAFF	TRBD1	TRBV6-2/TRBV6-3	TRBJ1-1
CASRSPRDGNQPQHF	NA	TRBV19	TRBJ1-5
CASSPWTGVRTGELFF	TRBD1	TRBV19	TRBJ2-2
CASSFKAADGYTF	NA	TRBV14	TRBJ1-2
CSARDLASGSADTQYF	TRBD2	TRBV20-1	TRBJ2-3
CASSQVSGSGSYEQYF	TRBD2	TRBV4-2	TRBJ2-7
CASSLKGGPSGGPRPYEQYF	TRBD2	TRBV27	TRBJ2-7
CASSLSGGLHEQYF	TRBD2	TRBV7-9	TRBJ2-7
CATLPGQALNQPQHF	TRBD1	TRBV24-1	TRBJ1-5
CSAAGTSGSGGTQYF	TRBD2	TRBV20-1	TRBJ2-3
CASSPRGGTQEQFF	NA	TRBV7-6	TRBJ2-1